One sample yielded the 2 T cell receptor beta chains listed below, sequenced in a study of CD8+ T cells in alopecia areata. RNA was isolated and reverse transcribed to cDNA, the sequencing template. TCRdb's copy holds only in-frame clones and misses some; the assay was immunoSEQ multiplex PCR. The sample holds hundreds of thousands of clones; about 68% are singletons and the top ten take approximately 1.2%. The sequencing used CD4+ T cells sorted from blood, collected at week 0. The origin of the receptors is a human donor with alopecia areata.

Worth noting for this clone: Other DNA sequences of this sample code for an identical CDR3. The chain uses TRBV5-1 and TRBJ2-3; no definite D call. Germline-derived CDR1 and CDR2 are SGHRS and YFSETQ. This CDR3 is built from 13 residues. V was clipped by 1 base and J by 4 bases, with 7 bases between them. CDR3 residues: CASSLLGPDTQYF. The CDR3 nucleotides are TGCGCCAGCAGCTTGTTGGGTCCAGATACGCAGTATTTT.

This clone was seen a handful of times. The chain joins TRBV14 to TRBJ2-1; D remains unclear. Germline assignment: CDR1 SGHDN and CDR2 FVKESK. The CDR3 loop spans 13 amino acids. Trimming removed 4 bases from V and 8 bases from J, with 12 bases in between. DNA of the CDR3: TGTGCCAGCAGCCGATTGGGCTGGGATGAGCAGTTCTTC. Translated: CASSRLGWDEQFF. The whole variable domain, remainder taken from reference TRBV14 and TRBJ2-1, is EAGVTQFPSHSVIEKGQTVTLRCDPISGHDNLYWYRRVMGKEIKFLLHFVKESKQDESGMPNNRFLAERTGGTYSTLKVQPAELEDSGVYFCASSRLGWDEQFFGPGTRLTVL.